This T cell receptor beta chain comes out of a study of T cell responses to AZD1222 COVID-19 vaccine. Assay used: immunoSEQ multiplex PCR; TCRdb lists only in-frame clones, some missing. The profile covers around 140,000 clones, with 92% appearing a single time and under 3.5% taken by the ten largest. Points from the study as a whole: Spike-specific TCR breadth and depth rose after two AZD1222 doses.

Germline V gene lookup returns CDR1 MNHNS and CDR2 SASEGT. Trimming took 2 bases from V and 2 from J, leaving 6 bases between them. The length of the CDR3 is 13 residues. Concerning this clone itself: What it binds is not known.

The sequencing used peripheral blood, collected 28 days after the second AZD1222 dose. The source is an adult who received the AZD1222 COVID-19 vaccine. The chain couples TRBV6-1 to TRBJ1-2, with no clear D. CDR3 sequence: CASSEWENYGYTF. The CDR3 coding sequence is TGTGCCAGCAGTGAATGGGAGAACTATGGCTACACCTTC.